This TCR beta chain was recovered during a study of cytomegalovirus exposure and HLA in healthy donors (dated by TCRdb to about 2017). General notes on the study: An earlier analysis of some 550 of the donors reported approximately 270 Gb of sequence data and roughly 110 million unique TCR beta sequences from roughly 180 million T cells. Because of strong linkage in the cohort, five DR-DQ haplotypes were treated as single units for association and clustering. Of the roughly 410 genotyped donors, 65% to 90% were placed in the genetic ancestry cluster associated with self-reported Caucasian donors. In addition to the first cohort of around 670 subjects, a separate validation cohort of 130 or so different subjects was used. Using immunosequencing, the study profiled T cell repertoires from around 670 subjects and related those repertoires to cytomegalovirus serostatus. In a later analysis, previously published TCR beta repertoires from several hundred donors were re-analyzed and high-resolution HLA genotyping was added so that TCR occurrence patterns could be studied. In a later genetic analysis, genome-wide SNP genotypes for 398 of the 666 donors were used, and that subset was treated as a discovery cohort. HLA typing covered class I and class II loci at four-digit resolution. Rather than using new phenotypic data, the later analysis identified candidate immune exposures from TCR beta sequences and from how often those sequences occurred across donors. The study was designed to test whether signatures of past pathogen exposure could be identified by cataloging public T cell receptors. An early release covering roughly 640 HLA-typed donors comprised approximately 300 gigabases of sequencing data and approximately 85 million unique TCR sequences. To predict cytomegalovirus infection status, the study combined high-throughput TCR immunosequencing, statistical association of individual TCRs with disease status, and machine learning. To decide whether each TCR beta V gene segment behaved as functional or pseudogenic, an earlier analysis of some 580 of the donors relied on high-throughput TCR beta sequencing. Donor age, sex, ethnicity and CMV serostatus were compiled alongside the repertoire data. The number of typed donors differed by locus: roughly 629-640 for A, B, C, DRB1 and DQB1; about 520 for DQA1; 606 for DPA1; and around 450 for DPB1. Every repertoire in the discovery cohort had been generated on one and the same sequencing platform. Across some 400 genotyped donors of the cohort, an average of approximately 240,000 unique TCR beta nucleotide sequences per donor were sequenced, and around 20% of those sequences were non-productive. The research as a whole found: A later analysis associated 16,951 TCR beta sequences with specific HLA alleles at a false discovery rate of 0.05. A later analysis found that HLA-associated TCR beta chains were more clonally expanded and had lower generation probabilities than equally common non-associated chains. In a later analysis, the rate of TCR association differed among HLA loci, with DRB1 alleles having the most associated TCRs and HLA-C alleles having the fewest. Compared with the 666-donor mean, donors in an Asian-associated ancestry cluster had fewer N-insertions in productive TCRs, according to a later genetic analysis. A further reported finding was that TCR beta sequences accurately predicted the HLA-A and HLA-B alleles for most subjects in the first cohort. In a later analysis, most CMV-associated TCR beta chains were found to appear HLA-restricted, with HLA associations seemingly driven largely by CMV exposure. The 87-base-pair reads could not distinguish some IMGT-functional V segments, including TRBV6-2 and TRBV6-3, so those segments were excluded. A later analysis reported that several top co-occurrence clusters appeared linked to parvovirus B19, influenza, CMV and Epstein-Barr virus. The earlier analysis of some 560 of the donors excluded over 15 rarely observed V segments, including chromosome 9 orphons, because counts were too low. In an earlier analysis of more than 500 of the donors, most TCR beta V segments appeared in productive rearrangements about 87% or about 30% of the time, broadly matching IMGT annotations. Most TCR sequences were seen in very few donors, while some public TCRs were found in many individuals. Linkage disequilibrium might explain the correlated functional status among segregating V segments, but an unknown experimental factor could not be excluded. Presence/absence analyses assumed roughly uniform sequencing depth across donors, an assumption that may not hold. In vitro tests confirmed that a few of the cytomegalovirus-associated TCR beta chains recognize cytomegalovirus antigens. Assigning TCR associations to individual alleles was difficult when HLA alleles, especially DR and DQ, strongly co-occurred. A group of highly shared sequence variants was considered likely to be a technical artifact of the sequencing pipeline. V-gene and J-gene trimming of TCR beta chains was associated with a missense DCLRE1C variant in a later genetic analysis, and the association was replicated in an independent cohort. It was suggested by the authors that the approach could potentially be generalized to other disease states and immunological phenotypes. In both the original and validation cohorts, the classifier was reported to diagnose cytomegalovirus status with high specificity and sensitivity. Because HLA typing was missing for some donors at each locus, association tests included only the typed subset. The cohort was sequenced for TCR beta chains only, and without alpha or paired-chain data the features that could be detected were limited. A total of roughly 160 TCR beta chains were listed by the study as associated with cytomegalovirus. Immune exposure information for the cohort was limited to CMV serostatus.

The cohort consisted of some 730 healthy bone marrow donors. At the time of sampling, all cohort members were nominally healthy, though unrecorded immune exposures were likely present. The donor was CMV seronegative and belonged to the group of several hundred seronegative cohort members. Every donor gave a peripheral blood sample, and the peripheral blood mononuclear cells from that sample were used for TCR beta sequencing. The Qiagen DNeasy Blood Extraction Kit was used to extract genomic DNA from the blood cell samples. This clone was counted once. It has no known antigen specificity. It has no much larger one-base neighbor in the sample; base qualities were not kept. From the cysteine up to the phenylalanine, the CDR3 has a length of 14 residues. The entry retains the CDR3 DNA only, 42 bases that are in frame from base 1. Per the germline V gene, SNHLY is the CDR1 and FYNNEI is the CDR2. The germline V and J ends show losses of 8 bases and 0 bases respectively, and no gene match explains 6 bases of the junction.

Receptors were amplified or captured by the immunoSEQ multiplex PCR assay. For the multiplex PCR, a mixture combining 60 forward primers for TCR Vbeta segments and 13 reverse primers for TCR Jbeta segments was used. A multiplex PCR assay on genomic DNA amplified the CDR3 region of rearranged TCR beta genes. Amplified TCR beta libraries were sequenced as 87-base-pair reads on the Illumina HiSeq System. Regarding the original processing steps: In a later analysis, tens of millions of unique TCR beta chains were counted across the approximately 640 repertoires, and roughly 9.9 million of these chains were shared by at least two donors. A nearest-neighbor algorithm error-corrected the raw reads and collapsed the reads into unique sequences, merging closely related sequences to remove PCR and sequencing errors. V, D and J gene segments were assigned by aligning CDR3 sequences to IMGT reference sequences. For a sequence to be retained, a match of at least six nucleotides to both a V gene segment and a J gene segment was required. Rearrangements were classified as productive when the CDR3 lacked stop codons and remained in frame with V and J, and all other rearrangements were classified as non-productive. Following IMGT convention, CDR3 was defined as the stretch from the second conserved V-encoded cysteine to the conserved J-encoded phenylalanine. The earlier analysis of about 610 of the donors excluded any sequence lacking an unambiguous match to a single V gene segment. An earlier analysis of around 600 of the donors classified V segments as functional when productive rearrangements were above 56.7% and as segregating when the standard deviation between donors was above 5%. A statistical classification framework was built to diagnose cytomegalovirus status from the catalog of TCR beta chain sequences. In a later analysis, TCR nucleotide sequences were compared against IMGT/GENE-DB human TR gene sequences so that V and J genes could be assigned. In a later analysis, CDR3 sequences and most-parsimonious VDJ recombination scenarios were assigned using the TCRdist pipeline. In a later analysis, each TCR beta chain was defined by its CDR3 amino acid sequence together with its V-gene family, and reads lacking a unique V-gene family were excluded. In a later analysis, approximately 590 highly shared, low-generation-probability nucleotide sequences were removed to address suspected cross-contamination and a sequencing artifact. For each public chain, a later analysis derived a clonal expansion index from normalized ranks of inferred template counts within each repertoire. In a later analysis, generation probabilities were computed with a VDJ recombination model fitted to out-of-frame rearrangements, and the resulting probabilities were checked against IGoR. In a later analysis, hypergeometric tests were used to score TCR-TCR, TCR-HLA and TCR-CMV co-occurrence, with a repertoire-size bias correction applied to TCR pairs. A later analysis estimated false discovery rates by permuting HLA or CMV assignments 20 times. In a later analysis, co-occurring TCRs were grouped with DBSCAN, and TCRdist sequence similarity was added when clustering was performed within HLA-allele-positive subsets. Co-occurrence clustering excluded repertoires with fewer than 30,000 or more than 120,000 public chains, plus five with anomalous nucleotide sharing. Imported from immuneACCESS, the table was reduced by TCRdb to in-frame sequences with V and J called. These copies leave out some clones; in studies compared against another copy, an unresolved V gene accounts for under half, and the cause of the remainder is not known. V, J and clone size are taken as reported in that table, and D and trimming were inferred from the DNA itself. Present in this sample are about 190,000 clones, around 84% of which were seen just once. The top ten constitute approximately 2% of the sample.

The sample taken for sequencing was PBMCs. The sequence joins TRBV2 to TRBJ2-5, with TRBD2 matching 7 junction bases. The clonotype comes from a woman younger than 30 in good health and CMV-seronegative. This receptor carries the CDR3 CASGRRGDQETQYF. The sequence in DNA is TGTGCCAGCGGGCGACGGGGGGACCAAGAGACCCAGTACTTC.